This T cell receptor (beta chain) was identified during a study of blood T cell repertoires in COVID-19. Sequenced by immunoSEQ multiplex PCR; TCRdb stores in-frame clones only, minus some. The sample yields some 320,000 clones, almost 85% seen once. In its sample, this clone was seen a few times. The receptor was derived from a human donor in a cohort sampled during active COVID-19. Material for sequencing was peripheral blood.

The CDR3 reads CASSLEEILNSPLHF. CDR3 coding DNA: TGTGCCAGCAGCTTAGAAGAGATATTAAATTCACCCCTCCACTTT. The chain is built from TRBV5-5 and TRBJ1-6; D is ambiguous. Germline V gene sequence: CDR1 SGHKS, CDR2 YYEKEE (reference sequence). This CDR3 spans 15 amino acids. V was pared by 2 bases and J by 7 bases, with 13 bases between. Variable domain in full (rest from reference TRBV5-5 and TRBJ1-6): DAGVTQSPTHLIKTRGQQVTLRCSPISGHKSVSWYQQVLGQGPQFIFQYYEKEERGRGNFPDRFSARQFPNYSSELNVNALLLGDSALYLCASSLEEILNSPLHFGNGTRLTVT.